The next 8 T cell receptor beta chains were all read from a single sample in a study of blood T cell repertoires in COVID-19. Clones were sequenced by immunoSEQ multiplex PCR, and TCRdb holds only the in-frame ones, with some missing. This sample yields about 180,000 clones, of which roughly 81% are seen a single time; 5.4% belongs to the top ten. The sample comprised peripheral blood. These receptors came from a woman between 45 and 60 years old with COVID-19, enrolled during active disease.

This clone has only one observation. J is TRBJ1-2 and V is TRBV3-1 (or the pseudogene TRBV3-2); TRBD1 is a possible D gene (5 bases). V lost 2 bases and J 8 bases, leaving 18 bases between the germline ends. The CDR3 consists of 15 residues. CDR1 is LGHDT and CDR2 is YNNKEL in the germline V gene (reference sequence). The CDR3 loop is CASSQPSGAPAGYTF. In DNA form, the CDR3 reads TGTGCCAGCAGCCAACCCAGTGGGGCGCCGGCGGGCTACACCTTC.

V gene TRBV4-3 combines with J gene TRBJ1-2, with D unclear. Germline V lookup: CDR1 LGHNA, CDR2 YSLEER. CDR3 length equals 15 residues. Trimming cost V 1 base and J 4 bases, with 13 bases left between them. The DNA for the CDR3 is TGCGCCAGCAGCCAAGCCCACAGTAGTAGCTATGGCTACACCTTC. Protein product: CASSQAHSSSYGYTF.

The chain combines TRBV12-3 or TRBV12-4 with TRBJ1-1; D perhaps matches TRBD1 (5 bases). Trimming took 2 bases from V and 7 from J, leaving 11 bases between them. CDR3 size: 13 residues. The CDR3 is CASSLSGLGEAFF. The CDR3 DNA reads TGTGCCAGCAGTTTATCAGGGCTCGGTGAAGCTTTCTTT.

This chain connects TRBV30 to TRBJ2-3; 11 bases fit TRBD1. The CDR3 is 12 residues long. Germline CDR1 is GTSNPN and CDR2 is SVGIG (reference sequence). Unmatched junction bases numbered 3, after V lost 8 bases and J lost 5 bases. The CDR3 loop is CAMGQGGDTQYF. CDR3 DNA: TGTGCCATGGGACAGGGGGGAGATACGCAGTATTTT. The full variable domain, its missing parts supplied by reference TRBV30 and TRBJ2-3, is SQTIHQWPATLVQPVGSPLSLECTVEGTSNPNLYWYRQAAGRGLQLLFYSVGIGQISSEVPQNLSASRPQDRQFILSSKKLLLSDSGFYLCAMGQGGDTQYFGPGTRLTVL.

The chain links TRBV30 to TRBJ1-3; TRBD1 agrees at 11 bases. CDR1 is GTSNPN and CDR2 is SVGIG in the germline V gene (reference sequence). The V gene end was trimmed by 2 bases and the J gene end by 3 bases; junction bases not matched to a gene: 6. This CDR3 is 16 amino acids long. CDR3 protein: CAWSPGTGGFGNTIYF. The CDR3 nucleotides are TGTGCCTGGAGTCCCGGGACAGGGGGTTTTGGAAACACCATATATTTT.

CDR3: CASSLAGTSGGNEQFF. The DNA of the CDR3 is TGTGCCAGCAGCTTAGCCGGGACTAGCGGGGGGAATGAGCAGTTCTTC. This chain uses TRBV7-9 with TRBJ2-1, with 15 nucleotides matching TRBD2. V was clipped by 0 bases and J by 7 bases; unmatched bases: 1. Per the germline V gene, CDR1 is SEHNR and CDR2 is FQNEAQ (reference sequence). This CDR3 has 16 residues.

Notes on this clone: The sample holds other DNA sequences that translate to the same CDR3. V usage is TRBV27 and J usage is TRBJ1-5; no clear D gene. The V gene lost 5 bases and the J gene lost 2 bases, with 4 bases spanning the gap. The CDR3 length is 12 residues. The germline CDR1 and CDR2 sequences are MNHEY and SMNVEV (reference sequence). This CDR3 is CASSPGNQPQHF. DNA for the CDR3: TGTGCCAGCAGTCCCGGCAATCAGCCCCAGCATTTT.

The rearrangement joins TRBV28 to TRBJ1-6, with D perhaps TRBD1 (5 bases). V was cut by 4 bases and J by 10 bases, with 14 bases left in between. The V gene's germline CDR1 is MDHEN and CDR2 SYDVKM. The CDR3 is 14 residues long. The CDR3 DNA reads as TGTGCCAGCAGTTCCGGACAACGTGACTCACCCCTCCACTTT. Its translation is CASSSGQRDSPLHF.